A single sample gave rise to the 28 T cell receptor beta chains below, sequenced in a study of T cell changes during pregnancy in multiple sclerosis. Here immunoSEQ multiplex PCR was the method, and the copy in TCRdb shows in-frame clones only, minus some. The sample records tens of thousands of clones, roughly 90% being singletons. The specimen comprised CD4+ T cells from peripheral blood mononuclear cells, sampled in the second trimester of pregnancy. The receptors stem from a female donor in good health, enrolled as a control in a pregnancy study.

This chain connects TRBV12-5 to TRBJ2-7; a weak D match, TRBD1 (5 bases). The V end was cut by 1 base, the J end by 4 bases, with 8 bases between. The germline CDR1 and CDR2 sequences are LGHNT and FRNRAP. The CDR3 contains 13 residues. CDR3 amino acids: CASGLAQGYEQYF. The CDR3 DNA follows: TGTGCTAGTGGTTTGGCCCAGGGTTACGAGCAGTACTTC.

The V call is TRBV5-1, the J call TRBJ2-1; D possibly corresponds to TRBD2 (6 bases). CDR3 length: 14 residues. V gave up 4 bases and J gave up 6 bases, with 14 bases separating them. Germline loops: CDR1 SGHRS, CDR2 YFSETQ. CDR3 nucleotide sequence: TGCGCCAGCAGCCCTGGGACTTCCATCAATGAGCAGTTCTTC. Translation: CASSPGTSINEQFF. The variable domain in full, with the rest retrieved from reference TRBV5-1 and TRBJ2-1, is KAGVTQTPRYLIKTRGQQVTLSCSPISGHRSVSWYQQTPGQGLQFLFEYFSETQRNKGNFPGRFSGRQFSNSRSEMNVSTLELGDSALYLCASSPGTSINEQFFGPGTRLTVL.

The V and J genes are TRBV30 and TRBJ1-4; a possible D gene is TRBD1 (5 bases). There are 15 residues in the CDR3. Germline lookup yields CDR1 GTSNPN and CDR2 SVGIG (reference sequence). V was shortened by 3 bases and J by 10 bases, with 21 bases between the two germline ends. As DNA, the CDR3 is TGTGCCTGGAGACCACTTTCGGGGGTCGACGGAAAACTGTTTTTT. Translation gives CAWRPLSGVDGKLFF.

V gene TRBV19 combines with J gene TRBJ2-5, with 9 bases identical to TRBD2. The CDR3 length is 16 residues. Germline-derived CDR1 and CDR2 are LNHDA and SQIVND (reference sequence). The trim removed 4 bases at V and 5 bases at J, leaving 11 bases unmatched. CDR3 loop: CASSKAGGRNWETQYF. CDR3 coding DNA: TGTGCCAGTAGTAAAGCGGGAGGTCGCAATTGGGAGACCCAGTACTTC.

The rearrangement uses TRBV19 and TRBJ1-6; maybe TRBD1 (5 bases). Deletions cut 10 bases from V and 5 bases from J, with 18 bases between. This CDR3 is built from 15 residues. Germline assignment: CDR1 LNHDA and CDR2 SQIVND (reference sequence). The CDR3 protein is CATKRPDRDNSPLHF. Here the CDR3 DNA reads TGTGCCACCAAAAGGCCTGACAGAGATAATTCACCCCTCCACTTT.

J is TRBJ2-5 and V is TRBV5-1; the D gene is possibly TRBD2 (7 bases). Germline values: CDR1 SGHRS, CDR2 YFSETQ. V gave up 3 bases and J gave up 1 base, with 13 bases separating them. The CDR3 spans 15 residues. Here the CDR3 reads CASSSQRGGQETQYF. The DNA of the CDR3 is TGCGCCAGCAGCTCCCAGAGGGGGGGCCAAGAGACCCAGTACTTC.

The rearrangement uses TRBV7-6 and TRBJ2-5; weak D call: TRBD2 (5 bases). The last part of the DNA fits TRBJ2-7 better; the J call may be wrong. The CDR3 sequence is 13 residues long. CDR1 is SGHVS and CDR2 is FNYEAQ in the germline V gene. The CDR3 DNA reads as TGTGCCAGCAGCTCGGGGTGGGTCTACGAGCAGTACTTC. Protein product: CASSSGWVYEQYF.

The rearrangement uses TRBV19 and TRBJ2-7; D is uncertain. Germline CDR1 reads LNHDA; CDR2 reads SQIVND (reference sequence). The V end lost 3 bases, the J end lost 2 bases, and 14 bases lay between the germline ends. The CDR3 extends over 15 amino acids. The CDR3 here is CASSIRMVQPYEQYF. The CDR3 DNA is TGTGCCAGTAGTATCAGGATGGTACAGCCCTACGAGCAGTACTTC. Variable domain in full (rest from reference TRBV19 and TRBJ2-7): DGGITQSPKYLFRKEGQNVTLSCEQNLNHDAMYWYRQDPGQGLRLIYYSQIVNDFQKGDIAEGYSVSREKKESFPLTVTSAQKNPTAFYLCASSIRMVQPYEQYFGPGTRLTVT.

The sample holds one count of this clone. This sequence joins TRBV7-6 and TRBJ2-3, with D perhaps matching TRBD2 (5 bases). The CDR3 extends over 14 amino acids. The germline V and J ends were trimmed by 2 bases and 7 bases, with 13 bases remaining between them. The germline V gene encodes CDR1 SGHVS and CDR2 FNYEAQ. The CDR3 spells CASSLMAGSYTQYF. The CDR3 DNA follows: TGTGCCAGCAGCTTAATGGCGGGCTCCTATACGCAGTATTTT.

This sequence joins TRBV5-1 and TRBJ1-4; no firm D call. The CDR3 sequence is 14 residues long. The germline CDR1 and CDR2 sequences are SGHRS and YFSETQ. The V end lost 4 bases, the J end lost 5 bases, and 12 bases lay between the germline ends. The CDR3 sequence is CASSPGNQNEKLFF. CDR3 nucleotide sequence: TGCGCCAGCAGCCCGGGGAACCAGAATGAAAAACTGTTTTTT. The entire variable domain, with the rest obtained from reference TRBV5-1 and TRBJ1-4, is as follows: KAGVTQTPRYLIKTRGQQVTLSCSPISGHRSVSWYQQTPGQGLQFLFEYFSETQRNKGNFPGRFSGRQFSNSRSEMNVSTLELGDSALYLCASSPGNQNEKLFFGSGTQLSVL.

This clone was recorded a few times. The CDR3 DNA follows: TGTGCCAGCAGCTCTACTAGTGAGGCAGATACGCAGTATTTT. Protein: CASSSTSEADTQYF. V gene TRBV5-4 combines with J gene TRBJ2-3, with a tentative D call TRBD2 (5 bases). The CDR3 contains 14 residues. Trimming cost V 3 bases and J 4 bases, with 12 bases left between them. Germline V CDR1 and CDR2: SGHNT, YYREEE (reference sequence).

The J gene is TRBJ2-2, the V gene TRBV5-4; 9 nucleotides agree with TRBD2. Trimming cost V 3 bases and J 4 bases; bases outside gene matches: 7. The CDR3 loop spans 16 amino acids. Germline CDR1 SGHNT, CDR2 YYREEE (reference sequence). The chain's CDR3 is CASSSSGGGATGELFF. For the CDR3, the DNA is TGTGCCAGCAGCTCGTCTGGCGGGGGGGCCACCGGGGAGCTGTTTTTT.

The chain couples TRBV5-1 to TRBJ2-2; D is possibly TRBD2 (7 bases). The V gene lost 7 bases and the J gene lost 5 bases, with 12 bases spanning the gap. CDR1 and CDR2 from the germline V gene are SGHRS and YFSETQ. This CDR3 contains 13 residues. The CDR3 DNA reads TGCGCCAGCGGGGGGGCTGGAACCGGGGAGCTGTTTTTT. It specifies CASGGAGTGELFF.

The chain recombines TRBV27 with TRBJ1-2, with D unresolved. With 0 bases removed from V and 8 bases from J, the gap between germline ends came to 16 bases. Germline values: CDR1 MNHEY, CDR2 SMNVEV (reference sequence). CDR3 length equals 15 residues. The CDR3 loop is CASSLSINAALGYTF. The CDR3, as DNA: TGTGCCAGCAGTTTATCTATCAATGCGGCCCTGGGCTACACCTTC.

This chain links TRBV18 with TRBJ2-1; 7 nucleotides match TRBD2. Germline V lookup: CDR1 KGHSH, CDR2 LQKENI. The CDR3 runs 15 residues. The ends lost 5 bases at V and 0 bases at J; junction bases unmatched: 4. CDR3 nucleotides: TGTGCCAGCTCATCGGGACTATACTCCTACAATGAGCAGTTCTTC. This sequence encodes CASSSGLYSYNEQFF.

The CDR3 DNA is TGTGCCAGCACTACTCTGTCCGGGGAGGGGGGTACTGAAGCTTTCTTT. It codes for CASTTLSGEGGTEAFF. This chain joins TRBV7-9 and TRBJ1-1, with D possibly matching TRBD1 (6 bases). V was trimmed by 7 bases and J by 5 bases, leaving 23 bases between them. Germline assignment: CDR1 SEHNR and CDR2 FQNEAQ (reference sequence). The CDR3 has 16 residues. The full variable domain, its missing parts supplied by reference TRBV7-9 and TRBJ1-1, is DTGVSQNPRHKITKRGQNVTFRCDPISEHNRLYWYRQTLGQGPEFLTYFQNEAQLEKSRLLSDRFSAERPKGSFSTLEIQRTEQGDSAMYLCASTTLSGEGGTEAFFGQGTRLTVV.

The rearrangement uses TRBV6-4 and TRBJ2-2; 9 bases agree with TRBD2. The CDR3 is made up of 16 amino acids. Trimming at V came to 8 bases and at J to 6 bases, leaving 13 bases not matched to a gene. From germline, CDR1 is MRHNA and CDR2 SNTAGT. The CDR3 reads CASSPRGSGSPGELFF. CDR3 nucleotide sequence: TGTGCCAGCTCTCCAAGGGGTAGCGGGAGCCCCGGGGAGCTGTTTTTT.

This sequence joins TRBV7-2 and TRBJ1-2, with a tentative D call TRBD1 (5 bases). Germline-derived CDR1 and CDR2 are SGHTA and FQGNSA. V lost 5 bases and J lost 7, with 8 bases in between. This CDR3 comprises 11 residues. The CDR3 is CASSGRAGYTF. The CDR3 DNA reads TGTGCCAGCAGCGGCAGGGCTGGCTACACCTTC. The whole variable domain, remainder taken from reference TRBV7-2 and TRBJ1-2, is GAGVSQSPSNKVTEKGKDVELRCDPISGHTALYWYRQSLGQGLEFLIYFQGNSAPDKSGLPSDRFSAERTGGSVSTLTIQRTQQEDSAVYLCASSGRAGYTFGSGTRLTVV.

This clone was counted a single time. The chain couples TRBV10-3 to TRBJ2-1, with 14 nucleotides matching TRBD2. Germline-derived CDR1 and CDR2 are ENHRY and SYGVKD. V lost 6 bases to trimming and J lost 6 bases; unmatched junction nucleotides: 4. The CDR3 runs to 15 residues. The CDR3 loop is CAISTGTSGGNEQFF. The CDR3 bases are TGTGCCATCAGCACCGGGACTAGCGGGGGCAATGAGCAGTTCTTC.

In regard to this clone: One end of the junction does not line up with germline, which may come from a read error. The chain has TRBV5-6 and TRBJ1-1; a weak D match, TRBD1 (5 bases). Germline-derived CDR1 and CDR2 are SGHDT and YYEEEE. CDR3 length: 15 amino acids. CDR3 residues: CASSPQGRVNTEAFF. CDR3 in DNA: TGTGCCAGCAGCCCGCAGGGCAGGGTGAATACTGAAGCTTTCTTT.

The chain is built from TRBV5-5 and TRBJ1-5, with 7 bases aligning to TRBD1. The CDR3 covers 15 residues. Germline loops: CDR1 SGHKS, CDR2 YYEKEE (reference sequence). J gave up 2 bases and V 0 bases, and 2 bases lay outside the gene matches. As DNA, the CDR3 is TGTGCCAGCAGCTTGGACAGGGGAGGCAATCAGCCCCAGCATTTT. This encodes CASSLDRGGNQPQHF.

The rearrangement joins TRBV11-2 to TRBJ1-5; 9 bases fit TRBD1. The germline V gene has CDR1 SGHAT and CDR2 FQNNGV. CDR3 length: 14 residues. Trimming cost V 5 bases and J 6 bases; bases outside gene matches: 5. The DNA for the CDR3 is TGTGCCAGCAGCCCGGACAGGGGTGGTCAGCCCCAGCATTTT. This codes for CASSPDRGGQPQHF.

V usage is TRBV6-5 and J usage is TRBJ1-4; D may be TRBD1 (6 bases). The germline CDR1 and CDR2 sequences are MNHEY and SVGAGI. The CDR3 is 15 amino acids. Trimming pared 6 bases from V and 5 bases from J, leaving 16 bases between. This CDR3 reads CASSPSQGRNEKLFF. CDR3 bases: TGTGCCAGCAGCCCTAGTCAGGGGCGCAATGAAAAACTGTTTTTT.

The chain links TRBV28 to TRBJ2-3, with D possibly being TRBD2 (7 bases). V was cut by 3 bases and J by 4 bases, with 20 bases left in between. CDR1 and CDR2 (germline): MDHEN, SYDVKM. This CDR3 comprises 17 residues. The chain's CDR3 is CASSLSLGGGGADTQYF. CDR3 sequence (DNA): TGTGCCAGCAGTTTGTCCCTAGGGGGAGGGGGGGCAGATACGCAGTATTTT.

The rearrangement uses TRBV19 and TRBJ1-2, with 8 positions matching TRBD1. The CDR3 sequence is 14 residues long. Germline V gene data show CDR1 as LNHDA and CDR2 as SQIVND (reference sequence). V lost 4 bases to trimming and J lost 3 bases; unmatched junction nucleotides: 4. The CDR3 DNA sequence: TGTGCCAGTAGTACGCCGACAGGGGACTATGGCTACACCTTC. Protein product: CASSTPTGDYGYTF.

V and J are TRBV14 and TRBJ1-1; D ambiguous. This CDR3 is built from 15 residues. The V and J ends lost 2 bases and 5 bases respectively, with 15 bases between them. The V gene's germline CDR1 is SGHDN and CDR2 FVKESK. The CDR3 loop is CASSQRTGRGTEAFF. The CDR3 DNA reads TGTGCCAGCAGCCAAAGGACCGGGAGAGGGACTGAAGCTTTCTTT.

This clone was recorded only once. This chain uses TRBV5-4 with TRBJ2-1; 11 nucleotides line up with TRBD2. The CDR3 is 16 residues long. Germline CDR1 SGHNT, CDR2 YYREEE (reference sequence). V dropped 3 bases and J dropped 2; count of bases not matched to a gene: 4. DNA for the CDR3: TGTGCCAGCAGCTCTGGGACTAGCGGAGCCTACAATGAGCAGTTCTTC. As protein: CASSSGTSGAYNEQFF.

This rearrangement joins TRBV9 to TRBJ2-3, with TRBD2 identical over 10 bases. The CDR3 totals 19 residues. Germline CDR1 SGDLS, CDR2 YYNGEE. Germline trimming cut 0 bases from V and 0 bases from J; bases unmatched to any gene: 10. In DNA form, the CDR3 reads TGTGCCAGCAGCGTAGAACTAGCGGGGTCATCTGCTAGCACAGATACGCAGTATTTT. This gives the protein CASSVELAGSSASTDTQYF.